These 3 T cell receptor beta chains were all obtained from the same sample, sequenced in a study of blood T cell repertoires in COVID-19. The protocol was immunoSEQ multiplex PCR, while the TCRdb copy is restricted to in-frame clones and leaves out a portion. The table lists more than 60,000 clones, 89% of them singletons, with about 5% in the top ten. Sequenced input: peripheral blood. These receptors originate from a woman between 45 and 60 years old with active COVID-19.

The gene calls are TRBV27 and TRBJ2-1; D is perhaps TRBD1 (6 bases). V lost 5 bases to trimming and J lost 0 bases, with 20 bases between them. There are 18 residues in the CDR3. CDR1 MNHEY and CDR2 SMNVEV come from the germline V gene (reference sequence). The CDR3 here is CASSDVMTGSSSYNEQFF. Here the CDR3 DNA reads TGTGCCAGCAGTGACGTAATGACAGGCTCGAGCTCCTACAATGAGCAGTTCTTC.

The chain links TRBV5-1 to TRBJ1-2; TRBD1 aligns across 8 bases. The CDR3 covers 14 residues. Germline lookup yields CDR1 SGHRS and CDR2 YFSETQ. V was pared by 4 bases and J by 3 bases, with 5 bases of the junction left unmatched. The CDR3 DNA reads as TGCGCCAGCAGCCCAGGGGGCATTGACTATGGCTACACCTTC. It is translated as CASSPGGIDYGYTF.

CDR3 protein: CASSYSRDRGYEQYF. The CDR3, as DNA: TGTGCCAGCAGTTACTCCCGGGACAGGGGGTACGAGCAGTACTTC. The chain uses TRBV6-2 or TRBV6-3 and TRBJ2-7; 11 nucleotides align to TRBD1. J lost 4 bases, V lost 0 bases, and 2 bases had no gene match. From germline, CDR1 is MNHEY and CDR2 SVGEGT. The CDR3 is made up of 15 amino acids.